This T cell receptor beta chain came from a study of T cell responses to AZD1222 COVID-19 vaccine. Comments on this clone: The antigen is not known.

CDR3 length: 13 amino acids. Trimming removed 5 bases from V and 7 bases from J, with 14 bases in between. CDR1 and CDR2 from the germline V gene are SEHNR and FQNEAQ (reference sequence). Libraries were prepared by immunoSEQ multiplex PCR; TCRdb keeps only in-frame clonotypes and omits some of them. The repertoire holds 95,000 to 150,000 clones, with 90% to 95% as singletons. Study-wide results and limits: AZD1222 recipients seropositive at baseline numbered only 5 to 7. Clonal diversity was possibly underestimated, and the donors were mostly white British, with more females.

The V and J genes are TRBV7-9 and TRBJ2-5, with D perhaps matching TRBD1 or TRBD2 (5 bases each). The source was peripheral blood, collected 28 days after the second AZD1222 dose. The sequence was obtained from an adult who received the AZD1222 COVID-19 vaccine. CDR3 amino acids: CASSLLGDRTQYF. In DNA, the CDR3 is TGTGCCAGCAGCCTACTGGGGGACCGGACCCAGTACTTC.